These 11 T cell receptor beta chains came from one sample sequenced in a study of shared clonotypes between healthy human individuals. Produced via immunoSEQ multiplex PCR; TCRdb's table is partial and in-frame only. The repertoire has some 500,000 clones, 77% of them found once; the top ten carry 12%. Material for sequencing was PBMCs. The receptor source for this set is a woman aged 40 to 50 in good health. Some clones in this sample may be carry-over from other donors' samples.

The chain uses TRBV2 and TRBJ1-1; no clear D. This CDR3 is built from 14 residues. Trimming took off 9 bases at V and 3 bases at J, with 17 bases between the two ends. Germline V gene data show CDR1 as SNHLY and CDR2 as FYNNEI. The CDR3 region has the DNA TGTGCCAGTACAAAAGAGCGGTCGGACACTGAAGCTTTCTTT. Residues: CASTKERSDTEAFF.

V and J are TRBV9 and TRBJ2-7; D is possibly TRBD2 (5 bases). Per germline, CDR1 SGDLS and CDR2 YYNGEE. The CDR3 consists of 17 residues. V was clipped by 4 bases and J by 2 bases, with 22 bases between them. CDR3 coding DNA: TGTGCCAGCAGCCCACCGGCCAACTCCGGGAAGCCCTACGAGCAGTACTTC. It translates to CASSPPANSGKPYEQYF.

The chain links TRBV7-6 to TRBJ2-1; 9 bases fit TRBD2. The CDR3 covers 16 residues. J gave up 7 bases and V 5 bases, and 12 bases lay outside the gene matches. Germline V gene data show CDR1 as SGHVS and CDR2 as FNYEAQ. CDR3 residues: CASSPSTSGLGNEQFF. CDR3 in DNA: TGTGCCAGCAGCCCCAGCACTAGCGGGTTGGGGAATGAGCAGTTCTTC.

The chain has TRBV28 and TRBJ2-7; TRBD2 agrees at 11 bases. Germline assignment: CDR1 MDHEN and CDR2 SYDVKM. V lost 6 bases and J lost 2; bases outside the gene matches: 6. This CDR3 spans 15 amino acids. The CDR3 loop reads CASSKLAGAAYEQYF. The CDR3 region has the DNA TGTGCCAGCAGCAAACTAGCGGGAGCTGCCTACGAGCAGTACTTC.

This chain connects TRBV30 to TRBJ1-3, with D perhaps TRBD1 (5 bases). Trimming shortened V by 3 bases and J by 0 bases, and 9 bases separated the two germline ends. This CDR3 contains 14 residues. Germline V lookup: CDR1 GTSNPN, CDR2 SVGIG (reference sequence). The CDR3 coding sequence is TGTGCCTGGAGACTCGGGGGCTCTGGAAACACCATATATTTT. Its translation: CAWRLGGSGNTIYF.

The genes are TRBV14 and TRBJ2-1, with 9 nucleotides matching TRBD2. This CDR3 has 15 amino acids. V lost 2 bases and J lost 6; bases outside the gene matches: 5. Germline lookup yields CDR1 SGHDN and CDR2 FVKESK. The CDR3 coding sequence is TGTGCCAGCAGCCAACCCGGGACTAGCTCCAATGAGCAGTTCTTC. The encoded protein is CASSQPGTSSNEQFF.

This sequence joins TRBV4-2 and TRBJ2-1; no firm D call. This CDR3 spans 12 amino acids. From germline, CDR1 is LGHNA and CDR2 YNFKEQ. V lost 0 bases to trimming and J lost 3 bases, with 0 bases between them. CDR3 amino acids: CASSQDYNEQFF. The CDR3 DNA follows: TGTGCCAGCAGCCAAGACTACAATGAGCAGTTCTTC.

The V gene is TRBV29-1, the J gene TRBJ2-2; no clear D gene. Germline V CDR1 and CDR2: SQVTM, ANQGSEA. Trimming pared 4 bases from V and 3 bases from J, leaving 12 bases between. There are 14 residues in the CDR3. CDR3 DNA sequence: TGCAGCGTTGCCTCCGGATATGACACCGGGGAGCTGTTTTTT. Its protein product is CSVASGYDTGELFF.

The V gene is TRBV6-5, the J gene TRBJ2-4; no reliable D call. Trimming shortened V by 6 bases and J by 6 bases, and 18 bases separated the two germline ends. Germline loops: CDR1 MNHEY, CDR2 SVGAGI. There are 15 residues in the CDR3. The CDR3 DNA follows: TGTGCCAGCAGCTCCAGGCCGGCGGTTAGAAACATTCAGTACTTC. As protein: CASSSRPAVRNIQYF.

The CDR3 sequence is CASSQGLAGSVYEQYF. The CDR3 region has the DNA TGCGCCAGCAGCCAAGGACTAGCGGGATCTGTCTACGAGCAGTACTTC. The chain links TRBV4-3 to TRBJ2-7; 11 bases fit TRBD2. The CDR3 length is 16 residues. The germline V gene has CDR1 LGHNA and CDR2 YSLEER. The V segment lost 1 base and the J segment 3 bases; nucleotides outside the gene matches: 5.

The V call is TRBV28, the J call TRBJ2-7, with TRBD1 matching 9 bases. V lost 0 bases to trimming and J lost 5 bases; unmatched junction nucleotides: 5. The CDR3 runs to 15 residues. Germline V gene sequence: CDR1 MDHEN, CDR2 SYDVKM. The CDR3: CASSLWGQGKDEQYF. Here the CDR3 DNA reads TGTGCCAGCAGTTTATGGGGACAGGGAAAGGACGAGCAGTACTTC.